This T cell receptor (beta chain) was captured by sequencing in a study of STAT5B mutations in CD4+ large granular lymphocyte leukemia. Notes on this clone: Its antigen is currently unknown.

Trimming took off 1 base at V and 4 bases at J, with 11 bases between the two ends. Germline V gene lookup returns CDR1 LGHNA and CDR2 YSLEER. This CDR3 has 15 amino acids. Study-wide results and caveats: Top patient clones used TRBV06 genes more often: 8/27 versus 2/35 in controls.

The method was immunoSEQ multiplex PCR; TCRdb's version includes in-frame clones alone and lacks a portion of them. The repertoire holds 38,000 or so clones, with approximately 85% as singletons. This receptor was taken from a human donor in good health. This rearrangement joins TRBV4-3 to TRBJ2-1; weak D call: TRBD1 (5 bases). Sequencing used CD4+ T cells from blood buffy coats. The CDR3 nucleotides are TGCGCCAGCAGCCAAGCCCCTGACAGATACAATGAGCAGTTCTTC. Residues: CASSQAPDRYNEQFF.